This T cell receptor (beta chain) was sequenced in a study of early T cells in non-severe SARS-CoV-2 infection. Germline assignment: CDR1 SNHLY and CDR2 FYNNEI. With V trimmed by 6 bases and J by 10 bases, 6 bases remained unmatched. The CDR3 is 13 amino acids. This clonotype was seen more than once but under ten times. The library protocol tagged individual cDNA molecules with unique molecular identifiers. TCRdb redid the calling of the 5' RACE reads with MiXCR, one entry per CDR3 protein. The sample lists about 52,000 distinct CDR3 sequences; 11% were seen once. Sequenced sample: whole blood. The clonotype was recovered from an adult who was a healthcare worker with PCR-confirmed SARS-CoV-2 infection or an uninfected control (not recorded which). The gene calls are TRBV2 and TRBJ2-1, with TRBD2 matching 10 bases. The CDR3 sequence: CASSAATSGEQFF. The CDR3 DNA is TGTGCCAGCAGCGCCGCGACTAGCGGGGAGCAGTTCTTC.